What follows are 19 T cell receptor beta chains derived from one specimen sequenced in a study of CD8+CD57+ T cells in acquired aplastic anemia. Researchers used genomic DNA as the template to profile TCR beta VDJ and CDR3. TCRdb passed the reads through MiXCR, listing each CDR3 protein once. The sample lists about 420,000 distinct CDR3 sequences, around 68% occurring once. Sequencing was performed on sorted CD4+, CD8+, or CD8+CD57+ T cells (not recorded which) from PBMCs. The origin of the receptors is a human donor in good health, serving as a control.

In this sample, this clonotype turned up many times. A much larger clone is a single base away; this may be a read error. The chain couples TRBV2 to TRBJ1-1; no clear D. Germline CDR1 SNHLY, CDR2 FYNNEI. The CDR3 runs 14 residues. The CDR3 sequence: CASSGRTVYTEALF. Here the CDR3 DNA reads TGTGCCAGCAGTGGCCGGACGGTCTACACTGAAGCTCTCTTT.

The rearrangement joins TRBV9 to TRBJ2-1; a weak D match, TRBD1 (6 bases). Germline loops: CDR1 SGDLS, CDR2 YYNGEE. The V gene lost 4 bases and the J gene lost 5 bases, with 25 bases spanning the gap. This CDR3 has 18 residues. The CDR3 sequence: CASSCEPGVKGYDNEQFF. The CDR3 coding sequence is TGTGCCAGCAGCTGTGAGCCAGGGGTGAAGGGCTATGACAATGAGCAGTTCTTC.

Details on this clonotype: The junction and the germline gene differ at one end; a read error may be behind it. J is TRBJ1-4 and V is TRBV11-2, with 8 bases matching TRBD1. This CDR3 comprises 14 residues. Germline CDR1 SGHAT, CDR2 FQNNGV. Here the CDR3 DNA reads TGTGCCAGCAGTACGACAGGGGAAAATGAAAAACTGCTTTTT. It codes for CASSTTGENEKLLF.

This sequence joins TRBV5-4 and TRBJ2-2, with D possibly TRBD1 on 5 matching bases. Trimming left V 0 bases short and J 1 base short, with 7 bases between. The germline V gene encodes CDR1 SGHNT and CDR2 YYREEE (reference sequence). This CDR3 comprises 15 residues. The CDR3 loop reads CASSLGGRNTGELFF. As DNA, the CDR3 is TGTGCCAGCAGCTTGGGGGGCAGGAACACCGGGGAGCTGTTTTTT.

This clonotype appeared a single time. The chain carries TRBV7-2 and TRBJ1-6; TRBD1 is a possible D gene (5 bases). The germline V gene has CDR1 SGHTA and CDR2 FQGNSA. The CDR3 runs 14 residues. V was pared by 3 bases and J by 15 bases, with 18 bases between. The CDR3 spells CASSLLGVLAHLHF. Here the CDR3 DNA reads TGTGCCAGCAGCTTGTTGGGGGTCCTCGCGCACCTCCACTTT. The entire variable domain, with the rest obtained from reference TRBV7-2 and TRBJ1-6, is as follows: GAGVSQSPSNKVTEKGKDVELRCDPISGHTALYWYRQSLGQGLEFLIYFQGNSAPDKSGLPSDRFSAERTGGSVSTLTIQRTQQEDSAVYLCASSLLGVLAHLHFGNGTRLTVT.

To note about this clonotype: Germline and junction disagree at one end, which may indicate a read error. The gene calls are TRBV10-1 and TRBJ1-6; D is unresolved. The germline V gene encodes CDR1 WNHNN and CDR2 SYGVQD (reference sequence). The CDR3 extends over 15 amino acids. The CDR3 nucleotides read TGTGCCAGTAGTACAGCTGCAGCTTATAATTCACCCCTCCACTTT. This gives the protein CASSTAAAYNSPLHF.

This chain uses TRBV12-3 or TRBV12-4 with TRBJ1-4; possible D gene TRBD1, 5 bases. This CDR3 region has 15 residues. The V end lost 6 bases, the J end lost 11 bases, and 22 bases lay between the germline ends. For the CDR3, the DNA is TGTGCCAGCAGCCCTACCTTAGCGGGGGTCGACAAACTGTTTTTT. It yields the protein CASSPTLAGVDKLFF.

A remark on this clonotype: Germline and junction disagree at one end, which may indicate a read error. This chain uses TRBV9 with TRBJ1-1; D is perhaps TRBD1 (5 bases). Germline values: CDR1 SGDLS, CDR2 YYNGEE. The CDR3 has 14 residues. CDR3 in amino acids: CASSVRTSGAPELF. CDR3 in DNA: TGTGCCAGCAGCGTCAGGACTAGCGGGGCACCTGAGCTCTTT.

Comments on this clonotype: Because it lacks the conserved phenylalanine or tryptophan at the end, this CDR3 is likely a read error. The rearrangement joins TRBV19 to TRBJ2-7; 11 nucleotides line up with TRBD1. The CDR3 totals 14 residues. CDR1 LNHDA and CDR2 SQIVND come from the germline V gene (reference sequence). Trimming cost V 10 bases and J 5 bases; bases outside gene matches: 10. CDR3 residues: CAITGGQGVDEQYS. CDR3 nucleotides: TGTGCCATCACCGGGGGACAGGGGGTCGACGAGCAGTACTCC.

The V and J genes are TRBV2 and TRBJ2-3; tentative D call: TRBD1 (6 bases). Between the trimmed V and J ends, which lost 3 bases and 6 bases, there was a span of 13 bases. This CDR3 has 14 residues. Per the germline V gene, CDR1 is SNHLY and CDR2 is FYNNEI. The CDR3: CASSDGQGSDTQYF. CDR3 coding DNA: TGTGCCAGCAGTGACGGGCAGGGGTCGGATACGCAGTATTTT. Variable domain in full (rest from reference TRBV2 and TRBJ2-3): EPEVTQTPSHQVTQMGQEVILRCVPISNHLYFYWYRQILGQKVEFLVSFYNNEISEKSEIFDDQFSVERPDGSNFTLKIRSTKLEDSAMYFCASSDGQGSDTQYFGPGTRLTVL.

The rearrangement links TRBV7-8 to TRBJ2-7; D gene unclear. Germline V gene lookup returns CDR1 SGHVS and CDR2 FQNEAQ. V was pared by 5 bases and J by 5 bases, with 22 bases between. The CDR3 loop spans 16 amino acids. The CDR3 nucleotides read TGTGCCAGCAGCCTCGCCAGGTGGGTGGGTTCCAACGAGCAGTACTTC. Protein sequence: CASSLARWVGSNEQYF.

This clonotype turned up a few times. The CDR3 here is CASSMTSGFSYEQYF. The CDR3 DNA reads as TGTGCCAGTAGTATGACTAGCGGATTTTCCTACGAGCAGTACTTC. The chain carries TRBV19 and TRBJ2-7, with 9 positions matching TRBD2. The V segment lost 3 bases and the J segment 1 base; nucleotides outside the gene matches: 4. The CDR3 is 15 residues long. The germline V gene has CDR1 LNHDA and CDR2 SQIVND (reference sequence).

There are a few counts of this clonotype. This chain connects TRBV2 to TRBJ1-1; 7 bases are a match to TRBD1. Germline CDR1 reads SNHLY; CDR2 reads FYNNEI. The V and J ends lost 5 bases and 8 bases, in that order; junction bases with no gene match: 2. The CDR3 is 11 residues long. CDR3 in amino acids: CASSSDREAFF. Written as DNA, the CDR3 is TGTGCCAGCAGTTCGGACAGGGAAGCTTTCTTT.

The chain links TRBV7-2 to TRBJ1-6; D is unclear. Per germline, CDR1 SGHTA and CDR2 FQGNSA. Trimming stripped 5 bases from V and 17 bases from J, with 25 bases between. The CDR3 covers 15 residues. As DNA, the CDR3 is TGTGCCAGCAGCCAAGGTCACGATCATGAAAAACCGTTCCACTTT. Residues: CASSQGHDHEKPFHF.

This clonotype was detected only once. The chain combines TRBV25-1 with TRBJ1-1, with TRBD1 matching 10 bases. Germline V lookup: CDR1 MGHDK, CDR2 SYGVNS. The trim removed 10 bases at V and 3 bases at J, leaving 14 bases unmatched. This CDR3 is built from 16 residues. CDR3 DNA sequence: TGTGCCACTGTCCGGACAGGGGGTTTAATGGACACTGAAGCTTTCTTT. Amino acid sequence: CATVRTGGLMDTEAFF.

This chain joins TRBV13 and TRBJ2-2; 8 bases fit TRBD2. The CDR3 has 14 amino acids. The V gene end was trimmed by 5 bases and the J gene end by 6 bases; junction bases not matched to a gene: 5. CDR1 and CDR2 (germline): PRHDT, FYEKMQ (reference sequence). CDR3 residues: CASSRTRGAGELFF. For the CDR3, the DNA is TGTGCCAGCAGCCGGACGCGGGGGGCCGGGGAGCTGTTTTTT.

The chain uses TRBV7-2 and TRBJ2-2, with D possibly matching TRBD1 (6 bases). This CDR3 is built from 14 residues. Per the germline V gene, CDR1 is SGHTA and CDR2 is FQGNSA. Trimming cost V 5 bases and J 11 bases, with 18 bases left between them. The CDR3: CASSLTAGGGELFF. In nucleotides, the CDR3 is TGTGCCAGCAGCCTCACAGCTGGGGGCGGAGAGCTGTTTTTT.

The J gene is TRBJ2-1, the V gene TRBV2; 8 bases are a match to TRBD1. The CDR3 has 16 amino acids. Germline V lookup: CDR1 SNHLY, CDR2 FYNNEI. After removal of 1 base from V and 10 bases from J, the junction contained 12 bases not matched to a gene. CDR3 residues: CASSEGSGQGFREQFF. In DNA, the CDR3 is TGTGCCAGCAGTGAAGGGTCCGGACAGGGATTTCGGGAGCAGTTCTTC.

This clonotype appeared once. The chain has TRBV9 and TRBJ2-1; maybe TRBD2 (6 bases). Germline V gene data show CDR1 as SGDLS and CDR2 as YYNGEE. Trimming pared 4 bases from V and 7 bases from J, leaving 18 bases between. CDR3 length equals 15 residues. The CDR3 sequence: CASSLVPGVTNEQFF. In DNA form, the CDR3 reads TGTGCCAGCAGCTTAGTACCGGGGGTGACTAATGAGCAGTTCTTC.